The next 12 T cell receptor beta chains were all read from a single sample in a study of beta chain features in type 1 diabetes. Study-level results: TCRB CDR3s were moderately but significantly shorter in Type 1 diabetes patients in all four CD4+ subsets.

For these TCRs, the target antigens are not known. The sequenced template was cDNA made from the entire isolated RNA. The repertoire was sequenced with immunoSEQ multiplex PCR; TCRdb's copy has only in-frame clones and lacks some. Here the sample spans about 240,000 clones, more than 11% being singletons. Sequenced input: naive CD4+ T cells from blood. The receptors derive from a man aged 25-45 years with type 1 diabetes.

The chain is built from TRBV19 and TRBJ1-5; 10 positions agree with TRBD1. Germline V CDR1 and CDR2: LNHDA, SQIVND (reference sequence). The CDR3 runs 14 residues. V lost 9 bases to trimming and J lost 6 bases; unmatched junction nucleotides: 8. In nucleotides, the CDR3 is TGTGCCAGCGCCTCCCGGGACAGGGGTCAGCCCCAGCATTTT. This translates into CASASRDRGQPQHF. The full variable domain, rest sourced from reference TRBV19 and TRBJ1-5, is DGGITQSPKYLFRKEGQNVTLSCEQNLNHDAMYWYRQDPGQGLRLIYYSQIVNDFQKGDIAEGYSVSREKKESFPLTVTSAQKNPTAFYLCASASRDRGQPQHFGDGTRLSIL.

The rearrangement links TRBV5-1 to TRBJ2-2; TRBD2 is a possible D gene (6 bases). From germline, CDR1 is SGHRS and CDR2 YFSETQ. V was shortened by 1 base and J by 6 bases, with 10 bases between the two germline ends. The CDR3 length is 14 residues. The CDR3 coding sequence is TGCGCCAGCAGCTTGACGGGGGACGCCGGGGAGCTGTTTTTT. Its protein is CASSLTGDAGELFF.

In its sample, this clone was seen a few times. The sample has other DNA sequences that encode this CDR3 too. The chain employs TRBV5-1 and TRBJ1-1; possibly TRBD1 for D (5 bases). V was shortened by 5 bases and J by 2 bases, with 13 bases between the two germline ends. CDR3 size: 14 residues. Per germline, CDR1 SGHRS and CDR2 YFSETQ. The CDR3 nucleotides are TGCGCCAGCAGTCCCGGGACTTCAAACACTGAAGCTTTCTTT. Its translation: CASSPGTSNTEAFF.

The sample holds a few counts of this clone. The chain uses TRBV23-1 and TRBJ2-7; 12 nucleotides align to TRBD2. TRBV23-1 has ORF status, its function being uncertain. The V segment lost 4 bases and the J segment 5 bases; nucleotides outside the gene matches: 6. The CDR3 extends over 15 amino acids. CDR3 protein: CASSPLAGGPHEQYF. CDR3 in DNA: TGCGCCAGCAGTCCGCTAGCGGGAGGGCCCCACGAGCAGTACTTC.

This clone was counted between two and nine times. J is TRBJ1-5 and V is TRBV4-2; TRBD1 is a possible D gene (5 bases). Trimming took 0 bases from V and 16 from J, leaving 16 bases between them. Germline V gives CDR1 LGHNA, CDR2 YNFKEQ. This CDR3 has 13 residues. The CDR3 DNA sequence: TGTGCCAGCAGCCAAGATGGCGGCCCAGGGCTACATTTT. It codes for CASSQDGGPGLHF.

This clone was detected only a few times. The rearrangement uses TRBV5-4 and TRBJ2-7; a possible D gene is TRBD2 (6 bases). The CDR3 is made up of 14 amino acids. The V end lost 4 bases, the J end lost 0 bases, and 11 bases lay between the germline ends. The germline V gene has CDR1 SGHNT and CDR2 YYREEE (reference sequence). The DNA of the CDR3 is TGTGCCAGCAGCCCGGGCGGGATCTCCTACGAGCAGTACTTC. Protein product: CASSPGGISYEQYF.

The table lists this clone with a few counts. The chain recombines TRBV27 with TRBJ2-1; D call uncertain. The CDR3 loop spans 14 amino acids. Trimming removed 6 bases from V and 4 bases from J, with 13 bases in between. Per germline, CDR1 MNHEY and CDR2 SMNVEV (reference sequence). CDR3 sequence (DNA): TGTGCCAGCAGCTTTACAGAATTGTACAATGAGCAGTTCTTC. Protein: CASSFTELYNEQFF.

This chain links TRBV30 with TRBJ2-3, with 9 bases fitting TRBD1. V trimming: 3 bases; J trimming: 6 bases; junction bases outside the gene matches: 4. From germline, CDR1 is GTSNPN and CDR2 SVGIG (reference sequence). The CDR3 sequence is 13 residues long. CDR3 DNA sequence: TGTGCCTGGAGATTGGGGACAGGGGATACGCAGTATTTT. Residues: CAWRLGTGDTQYF.

CDR3 amino acids: CASSSTGVNTGELFF. As DNA, the CDR3 is TGTGCCAGTAGTTCGACAGGGGTCAACACCGGGGAGCTGTTTTTT. This chain links TRBV19 with TRBJ2-2, with 8 bases identical to TRBD1. This CDR3 contains 15 residues. Trimming at V came to 5 bases and at J to 2 bases, leaving 4 bases not matched to a gene. Germline V gene sequence: CDR1 LNHDA, CDR2 SQIVND (reference sequence).

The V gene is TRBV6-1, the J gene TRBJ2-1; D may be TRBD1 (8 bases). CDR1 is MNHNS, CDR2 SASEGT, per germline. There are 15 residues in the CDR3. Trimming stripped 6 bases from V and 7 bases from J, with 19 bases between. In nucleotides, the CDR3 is TGTGCCAGCAGGAGAGGGCAACAGGGGGGGAATGAGCAGTTCTTC. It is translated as CASRRGQQGGNEQFF.

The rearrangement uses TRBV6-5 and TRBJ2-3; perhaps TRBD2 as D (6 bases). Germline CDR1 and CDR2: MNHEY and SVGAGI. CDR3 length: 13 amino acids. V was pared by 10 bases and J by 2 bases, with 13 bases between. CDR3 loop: CATWRGNTDTQYF. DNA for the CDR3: TGTGCCACCTGGAGGGGTAACACAGATACGCAGTATTTT.

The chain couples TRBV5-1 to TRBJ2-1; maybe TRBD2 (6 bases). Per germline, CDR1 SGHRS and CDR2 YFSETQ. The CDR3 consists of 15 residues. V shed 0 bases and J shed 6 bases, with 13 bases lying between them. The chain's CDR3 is CASSLAGLPPNEQFF. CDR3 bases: TGCGCCAGCAGCTTGGCGGGACTCCCTCCCAATGAGCAGTTCTTC.